This T cell receptor beta chain was profiled in a study of T cell responses to AZD1222 COVID-19 vaccine. The study's findings and limits: Baseline seropositivity occurred in only a handful of AZD1222 recipients. Nearly half of spike-specific TCRs reportedly target variant regions that are unmutated in the B.1.351 and B.1.1.7 variants. It should be noted that donors were predominantly white British and more often female, and clonal diversity was possibly underestimated. Vaccine-related CD4 TCRs covered spike, predominating at 160-218 and 743-854.

Trimming at V came to 4 bases and at J to 0 bases, leaving 12 bases not matched to a gene. The CDR3 sequence is 17 residues long. Germline V CDR1 and CDR2: SGHDT, YYEEEE. A remark on this clone: Its antigen is currently unknown.

Sequenced by immunoSEQ multiplex PCR; TCRdb stores in-frame clones only, minus some. The sample records approximately 110,000 clones, approximately 90% being singletons. The sequence was collected from an adult in good health. The rearrangement links TRBV5-6 to TRBJ2-7, with 8 bases fitting TRBD2. Sequences were derived from peripheral blood, sampled on day 0 of AZD1222 vaccination. The CDR3 is CASSPGGGTRSSYEQYF. The CDR3, as DNA: TGTGCCAGCAGCCCGGGGGGGGGCACGAGGAGCTCCTACGAGCAGTACTTC.